These 10 T cell receptor beta chains were sequenced from one sample in a study of PD-L1 blockade in urothelial cancer. This table comes from immunoSEQ multiplex PCR, and its TCRdb copy is limited to in-frame clones, with some not included. The sample includes tens of thousands of clones, approximately 86% of them seen just once. Sequencing used PBMCs, obtained around atezolizumab (anti-PD-L1) treatment. The origin of the receptors is a woman between 65 and 79 years old with urothelial cancer.

The chain recombines TRBV27 with TRBJ2-6, with TRBD1 matching 8 bases. V trimming: 5 bases; J trimming: 1 base; junction bases outside the gene matches: 7. Germline V gene sequence: CDR1 MNHEY, CDR2 SMNVEV (reference sequence). This CDR3 region has 17 residues. Here the CDR3 reads CASSPGQGSSGANVLTF. CDR3 nucleotides: TGTGCCAGCAGTCCTGGACAGGGCTCTTCTGGGGCCAACGTCCTGACTTTC.

This chain uses TRBV7-9 with TRBJ1-6, with D maybe TRBD1 (6 bases). V lost 5 bases and J lost 14, with 16 bases in between. Germline-derived CDR1 and CDR2 are SEHNR and FQNEAQ (reference sequence). This CDR3 contains 13 residues. Here the CDR3 reads CASSPEGGLSLHF. The CDR3 coding sequence is TGTGCCAGCAGCCCAGAGGGGGGGCTATCCCTCCACTTT.

The gene calls are TRBV29-1 and TRBJ1-2; D is ambiguous. CDR1 is SQVTM, CDR2 ANQGSEA, per germline. The CDR3 spans 13 residues. Trimming removed 0 bases at V and 4 bases at J, with 9 bases between. CDR3 DNA sequence: TGCAGCGTTGAAGATAAGAGCTCCTATGGCTACACCTTC. Translation gives CSVEDKSSYGYTF.

This chain joins TRBV7-6 and TRBJ2-3; D gene ambiguous. CDR1 is SGHVS, CDR2 FNYEAQ, per germline. CDR3 length equals 13 residues. V gave up 4 bases and J gave up 2 bases, with 7 bases separating them. In nucleotides, the CDR3 is TGTGCCAGCAGCTCAGCCTACACAGATACGCAGTATTTT. It is translated as CASSSAYTDTQYF.

V is TRBV6-6 and J is TRBJ2-1, with 8 bases that match TRBD2. Germline CDR1 is MNHNY and CDR2 is SVGAGI (reference sequence). V shed 3 bases and J 6 bases; nucleotides not matched to a gene: 7. The CDR3 has 15 residues. CDR3 sequence: CASSYDGGAGNEQFF. CDR3 coding DNA: TGTGCCAGCAGTTATGACGGGGGGGCAGGCAATGAGCAGTTCTTC.

The V gene is TRBV19, the J gene TRBJ2-7, with 7 nucleotides matching TRBD1. CDR3 length equals 11 residues. Germline CDR1 reads LNHDA; CDR2 reads SQIVND (reference sequence). V lost 8 bases and J lost 7; bases outside the gene matches: 5. CDR3 residues: CASQTGSEQYF. The CDR3 DNA follows: TGTGCCAGTCAGACAGGGAGTGAGCAGTACTTC.

This chain connects TRBV10-2 to TRBJ2-6, with 7 bases that match TRBD1. From germline, CDR1 is WSHSY and CDR2 SAAADI. With 5 bases clipped from V and 4 bases from J, the junction kept 8 bases outside the gene matches. The CDR3 totals 16 residues. CDR3 sequence (DNA): TGCGCCAGCAGTCCACCTACAGGGGCCGGGGCCAACGTCCTGACTTTC. Protein: CASSPPTGAGANVLTF.

This chain uses TRBV5-1 with TRBJ2-3; possible D gene TRBD1, 5 bases. Per the germline V gene, CDR1 is SGHRS and CDR2 is YFSETQ. The CDR3 is made up of 16 amino acids. The germline V and J ends were trimmed by 1 base and 2 bases, with 14 bases remaining between them. The CDR3 is CASSLQGTVNTDTQYF. CDR3 coding DNA: TGCGCCAGCAGCTTGCAGGGTACAGTAAACACAGATACGCAGTATTTT.

The chain couples TRBV13 to TRBJ2-7, with D perhaps matching TRBD2 (6 bases). The CDR3 has 14 residues. Trimming stripped 5 bases from V and 5 bases from J, with 16 bases between. Looked up from germline, CDR1 is PRHDT and CDR2 is FYEKMQ (reference sequence). The CDR3 DNA reads as TGTGCCAGCAGCCCTAGACTAGGAGGTCACGAGCAGTACTTC. Its protein product is CASSPRLGGHEQYF.

CDR3 region: CASSLGRIQNGYTF. The CDR3, as DNA: TGTGCCAGCAGCTTGGGAAGGATACAGAATGGCTACACCTTC. V gene TRBV5-5 combines with J gene TRBJ1-2; D ambiguous. The CDR3 is made up of 14 amino acids. V lost 0 bases and J lost 6, with 12 bases in between. Germline lookup yields CDR1 SGHKS and CDR2 YYEKEE (reference sequence).